These 32 T cell receptor beta chains were all obtained from the same sample, sequenced in a study of OX40 agonist ivuxolimab in advanced cancers. Some clones are missing from TCRdb's copy, which holds only in-frame ones; the method was immunoSEQ multiplex PCR. The top ten hold 14% of the sample, which has about 19,000 clones, around 80% seen once. Sample: CD4+ or CD8+ T cells sorted from blood, taken in a trial of the OX40 agonist ivuxolimab. These receptors all stem from an adult with an advanced solid tumor such as melanoma, head and neck, liver or kidney cancer.

The chain has TRBV27 and TRBJ1-6; 9 bases map to TRBD1. The V and J ends lost 5 bases and 13 bases, in that order; junction bases with no gene match: 9. Germline V gives CDR1 MNHEY, CDR2 SMNVEV (reference sequence). CDR3 length equals 14 residues. CDR3 amino acids: CASSPDRGRYPLHF. CDR3 sequence (DNA): TGTGCCAGCAGTCCTGACAGGGGGAGATATCCCCTCCACTTT.

This rearrangement joins TRBV30 to TRBJ1-5; D uncertain. The V gene lost 2 bases and the J gene lost 4 bases, with 12 bases spanning the gap. The CDR3 runs to 14 residues. From germline, CDR1 is GTSNPN and CDR2 SVGIG (reference sequence). CDR3 in DNA: TGTGCCTGGAGTCCCGCCACTCCAAATCAGCCCCAGCATTTT. It is translated as CAWSPATPNQPQHF.

The chain has TRBV11-2 and TRBJ2-2; 11 bases match TRBD1. The CDR3 totals 16 residues. CDR1 is SGHAT, CDR2 FQNNGV, per germline. V was clipped by 4 bases and J by 5 bases; unmatched bases: 6. The CDR3 loop is CASSSRGTGGTGELFF. The CDR3 DNA reads TGTGCCAGCAGCTCTCGTGGGACAGGGGGTACCGGGGAGCTGTTTTTT. Combining the CDR3 with reference TRBV11-2 and TRBJ2-2 gives the whole variable domain EAGVAQSPRYKIIEKRQSVAFWCNPISGHATLYWYQQILGQGPKLLIQFQNNGVVDDSQLPKDRFSAERLKGVDSTLKIQPAKLEDSAVYLCASSSRGTGGTGELFFGEGSRLTVL.

The gene calls are TRBV6-6 and TRBJ1-6, with D hard to call. CDR1 is MNHNY and CDR2 is SVGAGI in the germline V gene (reference sequence). The CDR3 is 13 amino acids. V was shortened by 8 bases and J by 4 bases, with 9 bases between the two germline ends. The CDR3 coding sequence is TGTGCCAGCGCAAGTCAATATAATTCACCCCTCCACTTT. Translation: CASASQYNSPLHF.

The chain joins TRBV6-5 to TRBJ1-1, with TRBD1 matching over 7 bases. V was pared by 6 bases and J by 3 bases, with 10 bases of the junction left unmatched. In germline, CDR1 is MNHEY, CDR2 SVGAGI. The CDR3 has 15 residues. The CDR3 loop reads CASSTGVDRDTEAFF. In DNA, the CDR3 is TGTGCCAGCAGCACAGGGGTAGATAGGGACACTGAAGCTTTCTTT.

J is TRBJ1-2 and V is TRBV6-1, with a weak D call TRBD1 (5 bases). Germline CDR1 reads MNHNS; CDR2 reads SASEGT. V lost 6 bases to trimming and J lost 5 bases, with 19 bases between them. CDR3 length equals 15 residues. CDR3 DNA sequence: TGTGCCAGCAGCCGATCCGGGGCTGCCCTTTATGGCTACACCTTC. This sequence encodes CASSRSGAALYGYTF.

V gene TRBV7-9 combines with J gene TRBJ2-1; 7 nucleotides agree with TRBD2. Germline V CDR1 and CDR2: SEHNR, FQNEAQ (reference sequence). The ends lost 1 base at V and 4 bases at J; junction bases unmatched: 4. This CDR3 has 15 residues. Here the CDR3 reads CASSLGTSAYNEQFF. As DNA, the CDR3 is TGTGCCAGCAGCTTAGGAACTAGCGCGTACAATGAGCAGTTCTTC.

The rearrangement uses TRBV28 and TRBJ2-1; perhaps TRBD2 as D (6 bases). V lost 3 bases and J lost 3, with 15 bases in between. The length of the CDR3 is 16 residues. The germline V gene encodes CDR1 MDHEN and CDR2 SYDVKM. The CDR3 DNA reads as TGTGCCAGCAGTTTTCAGCGAGCGGGCAACTACAATGAGCAGTTCTTC. Translated, it gives CASSFQRAGNYNEQFF.

The V gene is TRBV28, the J gene TRBJ2-1; 10 bases are a match to TRBD2. V lost 5 bases and J lost 4; bases outside the gene matches: 5. The CDR3 contains 15 residues. In germline, CDR1 is MDHEN, CDR2 SYDVKM. DNA of the CDR3: TGTGCCAGCAGTACTAGCGGGGCGCCATACAATGAGCAGTTCTTC. It encodes CASSTSGAPYNEQFF.

The J gene is TRBJ1-1, the V gene TRBV11-2; weak D call: TRBD1 (6 bases). The CDR3 consists of 14 residues. The V end was cut by 5 bases, the J end by 0 bases, with 10 bases between. CDR1 and CDR2 from the germline V gene are SGHAT and FQNNGV. CDR3 in amino acids: CASSEGVLNTEAFF. The CDR3 nucleotides are TGTGCCAGCAGCGAGGGGGTCCTGAACACTGAAGCTTTCTTT.

V is TRBV30 and J is TRBJ1-4; D ambiguous. The CDR3 sequence is 14 residues long. Germline lookup yields CDR1 GTSNPN and CDR2 SVGIG (reference sequence). V lost 5 bases to trimming and J lost 4 bases, with 14 bases between them. CDR3 in amino acids: CAWAPPGFNEKLFF. Written as DNA, the CDR3 is TGTGCCTGGGCCCCCCCCGGGTTTAATGAAAAACTGTTTTTT.

The chain is built from TRBV14 and TRBJ1-1, with D maybe TRBD1 (5 bases). Per germline, CDR1 SGHDN and CDR2 FVKESK. The CDR3 has 14 residues. Trimming left V 4 bases short and J 1 base short, with 10 bases between. The CDR3 nucleotides are TGTGCCAGCAGCCTCGCGGGGGGGAACACTGAAGCTTTCTTT. Protein product: CASSLAGGNTEAFF. Full variable domain (remainder filled in from reference TRBV14 and TRBJ1-1): EAGVTQFPSHSVIEKGQTVTLRCDPISGHDNLYWYRRVMGKEIKFLLHFVKESKQDESGMPNNRFLAERTGGTYSTLKVQPAELEDSGVYFCASSLAGGNTEAFFGQGTRLTVV.

The gene calls are TRBV19 and TRBJ1-6; the match to TRBD1 covers 11 bases. The CDR3 runs 14 residues. The germline V gene encodes CDR1 LNHDA and CDR2 SQIVND (reference sequence). Trimming at V came to 4 bases and at J to 14 bases, leaving 7 bases not matched to a gene. The CDR3, as DNA: TGTGCCAGTAGTAGTGGACAGGGGGCTTCGGCCCTCCACTTT. Its protein product is CASSSGQGASALHF.

By share, this clone counts as medium-sized. The chain couples TRBV11-2 to TRBJ2-2; D not certain. The germline V and J ends were trimmed by 5 bases and 5 bases, with 12 bases remaining between them. Germline CDR1 is SGHAT and CDR2 is FQNNGV. The CDR3 loop spans 14 amino acids. The CDR3 DNA sequence: TGTGCCAGCAGCCCCGGTGCTAGGACCGGGGAGCTGTTTTTT. Amino acid sequence: CASSPGARTGELFF.

The chain recombines TRBV11-2 with TRBJ2-1, with D hard to call. The CDR3 covers 11 residues. Germline CDR1 reads SGHAT; CDR2 reads FQNNGV. Trimming left V 1 base short and J 9 bases short, with 4 bases between. The DNA for the CDR3 is TGTGCCAGCAGCTTAGGGGGTGAGCAGTTCTTC. It encodes CASSLGGEQFF.

The chain joins TRBV5-1 to TRBJ2-7; 7 bases agree with TRBD2. This CDR3 spans 14 amino acids. The germline V gene encodes CDR1 SGHRS and CDR2 YFSETQ. Losses at the gene ends were 4 bases for V and 2 bases for J; bases not matched to a gene: 6. The CDR3 sequence is CASSVSGFPYEQYF. CDR3 DNA: TGCGCCAGCAGCGTTAGCGGGTTTCCCTACGAGCAGTACTTC.

This chain connects TRBV2 to TRBJ1-5; the D is unclear. CDR1 and CDR2 (germline): SNHLY, FYNNEI. This CDR3 has 16 amino acids. V was pared by 7 bases and J by 0 bases, with 16 bases between. The CDR3 spells CASKGRAGLSNQPQHF. CDR3 bases: TGTGCCAGCAAAGGCAGAGCCGGACTTAGCAATCAGCCCCAGCATTTT.

This chain joins TRBV2 and TRBJ1-4; TRBD1 agrees at 10 bases. CDR3 length: 14 amino acids. Per germline, CDR1 SNHLY and CDR2 FYNNEI. Trimming took 5 bases from V and 8 from J; bases not matched to a gene: 5. CDR3 DNA sequence: TGTGCCAGCAGTTCCGGGACAGGGGTGGAAAAACTGTTTTTT. It specifies CASSSGTGVEKLFF.

J is TRBJ1-4 and V is TRBV14, with TRBD1 matching over 7 bases. V lost 1 base and J lost 6; bases outside the gene matches: 5. The length of the CDR3 is 15 residues. Per the germline V gene, CDR1 is SGHDN and CDR2 is FVKESK. For the CDR3, the DNA is TGTGCCAGCAGCCAAGGATACAGGGGCCATGAAAAACTGTTTTTT. Protein product: CASSQGYRGHEKLFF.

The chain joins TRBV7-3 to TRBJ1-1, with TRBD1 identical over 9 bases. Losses at the gene ends were 6 bases for V and 3 bases for J; bases not matched to a gene: 5. There are 14 residues in the CDR3. Germline lookup yields CDR1 SGHTA and CDR2 FQGTGA. The CDR3, as DNA: TGTGCCAGCAGGGCCGGGACAGGGTACACTGAAGCTTTCTTT. This gives the protein CASRAGTGYTEAFF. Supplemented by reference TRBV7-3 and TRBJ1-1, the full variable domain reads GAGVSQTPSNKVTEKGKYVELRCDPISGHTALYWYRQSLGQGPEFLIYFQGTGAADDSGLPNDRFFAVRPEGSVSTLKIQRTERGDSAVYLCASRAGTGYTEAFFGQGTRLTVV.

The chain combines TRBV5-1 with TRBJ2-3; tentatively, D is TRBD1 (6 bases). This CDR3 spans 15 amino acids. V was shortened by 6 bases and J by 3 bases, with 17 bases between the two germline ends. CDR1 is SGHRS and CDR2 is YFSETQ in the germline V gene. The CDR3 nucleotides are TGCGCCAGCACCCCGACGCCCAGGGGTACAGATACGCAGTATTTT. Translating gives CASTPTPRGTDTQYF.

The V and J genes are TRBV9 and TRBJ2-1; D not resolved. The CDR3 length is 11 residues. Germline V gene lookup returns CDR1 SGDLS and CDR2 YYNGEE. Trimming cost V 4 bases and J 5 bases, with 4 bases left between them. CDR3 DNA: TGTGCCAGCAGCTCGAACAATGAGCAGTTCTTC. It codes for CASSSNNEQFF. Combining the CDR3 with reference TRBV9 and TRBJ2-1 gives the whole variable domain DSGVTQTPKHLITATGQRVTLRCSPRSGDLSVYWYQQSLDQGLQFLIQYYNGEERAKGNILERFSAQQFPDLHSELNLSSLELGDSALYFCASSSNNEQFFGPGTRLTVL.

This rearrangement joins TRBV5-8 to TRBJ1-6; weak D call: TRBD1 (5 bases). This CDR3 is 15 amino acids long. V gave up 0 bases and J gave up 13 bases, with 17 bases separating them. CDR1 and CDR2 (germline): SGHTS, YDEGEE. The CDR3 nucleotides are TGTGCCAGCAGCTTGGGTAGGGACCAACCCCGGCCCCTCCACTTT. Protein: CASSLGRDQPRPLHF.

J is TRBJ2-3 and V is TRBV6-1; TRBD2 matches at 8 bases. V shed 4 bases, J shed 2 bases, and the junction held 5 bases outside the gene matches. This CDR3 is 15 amino acids long. Germline CDR1 MNHNS, CDR2 SASEGT. Here the CDR3 DNA reads TGTGCCAGCAGTGCAATAGCGGGAACCACAGATACGCAGTATTTT. It is translated as CASSAIAGTTDTQYF.

The rearrangement links TRBV19 to TRBJ1-5, with unresolved D. Germline V gene lookup returns CDR1 LNHDA and CDR2 SQIVND (reference sequence). This CDR3 is built from 14 residues. V was pared by 1 base and J by 7 bases, with 11 bases between. In DNA, the CDR3 is TGTGCCAGTAGTATAGGGCAACGAGGGCAGCCCCAGCATTTT. It translates to CASSIGQRGQPQHF.

The V gene is TRBV6-5, the J gene TRBJ2-1; D gene ambiguous. Deletions cut 0 bases from V and 6 bases from J, with 9 bases between. The length of the CDR3 is 14 residues. CDR1 is MNHEY and CDR2 is SVGAGI in the germline V gene. The CDR3 sequence is CASSYSVDVNEQFF. The CDR3 bases are TGTGCCAGCAGTTACTCGGTGGACGTCAATGAGCAGTTCTTC.

V is TRBV5-1 and J is TRBJ2-1; 12 bases align to TRBD2. V shed 2 bases and J 2 bases; nucleotides not matched to a gene: 2. Looked up from germline, CDR1 is SGHRS and CDR2 is YFSETQ. This CDR3 comprises 16 residues. CDR3 coding DNA: TGCGCCAGCAGCTTACTAGCGGGAGGCACCTACAATGAGCAGTTCTTC. It encodes CASSLLAGGTYNEQFF.

The chain joins TRBV7-2 to TRBJ2-2, with D uncertain. Germline CDR1 reads SGHTA; CDR2 reads FQGNSA. This CDR3 has 16 amino acids. Deletions cut 2 bases from V and 4 bases from J, with 14 bases between. This CDR3 reads CASSLRRVEVTGELFF. As DNA, the CDR3 is TGTGCCAGCAGCTTACGTCGTGTTGAGGTCACCGGGGAGCTGTTTTTT.

The chain uses TRBV19 and TRBJ2-5; weak D call: TRBD1 (5 bases). V was trimmed by 6 bases and J by 4 bases, leaving 21 bases between them. CDR1 LNHDA and CDR2 SQIVND come from the germline V gene (reference sequence). The CDR3 is made up of 16 amino acids. The DNA of the CDR3 is TGTGCCAGTAGAACAGGCATAGCCGCGGTAGGAGAGACCCAGTACTTC. Its protein product is CASRTGIAAVGETQYF.

This chain joins TRBV6-1 and TRBJ1-6; 8 nucleotides align to TRBD1. Germline V gene data show CDR1 as MNHNS and CDR2 as SASEGT. The CDR3 runs 15 residues. Losses at the gene ends were 2 bases for V and 5 bases for J; bases not matched to a gene: 2. CDR3 sequence reads: CASSETTGDNSPLHF. In DNA form, the CDR3 reads TGTGCCAGCAGTGAAACGACAGGGGATAATTCACCCCTCCACTTT.

This chain links TRBV11-2 with TRBJ2-5; D remains unclear. TRBJ2-7 explains the end of the DNA better; the J call may be wrong. There are 11 residues in the CDR3. Germline CDR1 is SGHAT and CDR2 is FQNNGV. The CDR3 nucleotides read TGTGCCAGCAGCTCGTTCTACGAGCAGTACTTC. Residues: CASSSFYEQYF.

The chain carries TRBV5-1 and TRBJ1-1, with 7 nucleotides matching TRBD1. Germline V gene lookup returns CDR1 SGHRS and CDR2 YFSETQ. This CDR3 is 16 amino acids long. The V segment lost 3 bases and the J segment 1 base; nucleotides outside the gene matches: 9. The CDR3 region has the DNA TGCGCCAGCAGCTCGTCCCGGGACAGAGGGAACACTGAAGCTTTCTTT. Encoded protein: CASSSSRDRGNTEAFF.